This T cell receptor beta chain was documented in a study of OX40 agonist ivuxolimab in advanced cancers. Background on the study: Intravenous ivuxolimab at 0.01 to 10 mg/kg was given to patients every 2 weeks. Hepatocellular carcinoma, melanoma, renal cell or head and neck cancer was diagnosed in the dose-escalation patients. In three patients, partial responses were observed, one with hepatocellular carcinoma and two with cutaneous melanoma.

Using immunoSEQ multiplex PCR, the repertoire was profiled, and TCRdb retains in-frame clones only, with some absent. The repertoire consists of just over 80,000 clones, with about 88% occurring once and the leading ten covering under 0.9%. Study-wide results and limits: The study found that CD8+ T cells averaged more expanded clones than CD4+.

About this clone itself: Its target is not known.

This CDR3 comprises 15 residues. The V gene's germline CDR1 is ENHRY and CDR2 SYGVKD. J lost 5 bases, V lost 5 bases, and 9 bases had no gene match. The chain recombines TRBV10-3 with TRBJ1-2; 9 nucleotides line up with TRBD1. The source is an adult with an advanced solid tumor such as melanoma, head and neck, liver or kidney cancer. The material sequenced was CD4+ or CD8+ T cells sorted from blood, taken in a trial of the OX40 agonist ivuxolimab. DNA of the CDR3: TGTGCCATCAGTAACGGACAGGGGTCAGGGTATGGCTACACCTTC. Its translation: CAISNGQGSGYGYTF.